This T cell receptor (beta chain) was observed in a study of blood T cells in healthy people across ages. A sample-barcoded 5' primer and a J-beta primer mix were used in a second PCR of about 7 to 11 cycles. MiXCR, run by TCRdb on the 5' RACE reads, gives a single entry per CDR3 protein. The data show about 720,000 distinct CDR3 sequences, with around 25% seen just once and more than 3% held by the top ten. This clonotype came up a few times. The antigen is unknown. Between the trimmed V and J ends, which lost 2 bases and 3 bases, there was a span of 14 bases. Germline CDR1 and CDR2: LNHNV and YYDKDF (reference sequence). CDR3 length: 16 residues. Per individual sample, total RNA of at least 5 micrograms was extracted. General observations from the study: A strong correlation was seen between TCR beta diversity and naive T cell percentage.

Separately, the same data were catalogued under a study of T cells of mothers and their children.

The clonotype was recovered from a boy aged 5-17 years in good health. The rearrangement links TRBV15 to TRBJ1-3; D uncertain. Sequencing was carried out using blood. As DNA, the CDR3 is TGTGCCACCAGCAGAAAGCAAGGACTTTTTGGAAACACCATATATTTT. Translation gives CATSRKQGLFGNTIYF.